These 25 T cell receptor beta chains came from one sample sequenced in a study of cytomegalovirus exposure and HLA in healthy donors. This PCR relied on a set of 60 Vbeta primers and 13 Jbeta primers. Clones were sequenced by immunoSEQ multiplex PCR, and TCRdb holds only the in-frame ones, with some missing. The sample carries about 80,000 clones, 70% to 80% recorded once. Sequencing used PBMCs. The origin of the receptors is a man aged 30-40 years in good health and CMV-seronegative.

This sequence joins TRBV30 and TRBJ2-6; D call uncertain. This CDR3 is built from 14 residues. Germline V gene lookup returns CDR1 GTSNPN and CDR2 SVGIG (reference sequence). Trimming removed 0 bases from V and 4 bases from J, with 7 bases in between. The CDR3 DNA sequence: TGTGCCTGGAGTGTACTATCGGGGGCCAACGTCCTGACTTTC. This gives the protein CAWSVLSGANVLTF.

This chain uses TRBV5-4 with TRBJ2-5, with 7 positions matching TRBD2. The germline V gene has CDR1 SGHNT and CDR2 YYREEE (reference sequence). Trimming cost V 0 bases and J 5 bases; bases outside gene matches: 10. CDR3 length: 16 residues. Written as DNA, the CDR3 is TGTGCCAGCAGCTTGGAATCGGCGGGAGTGGGGGAGACCCAGTACTTC. This translates into CASSLESAGVGETQYF.

With regard to this clone: Different DNA sequences within this sample yield the same CDR3. The CDR3 DNA reads as TGTGCCAGCAGCAAGGCATGTCAGGGGGCGGATGAAAAACTGTTTTTT. This encodes CASSKACQGADEKLFF. The rearrangement joins TRBV21-1 to TRBJ1-4; the table's D call of TRBD1 was not tested on the DNA. TRBV21-1 is recorded as a pseudogene. This CDR3 has 16 amino acids.

CDR3 sequence: CASSQDESGRWAFF. For the CDR3, the DNA is TGCGCCAGCAGCCAAGATGAATCGGGTCGGTGGGCTTTCTTT. The rearrangement uses TRBV4-3 and TRBJ1-1; D not certain. V lost 0 bases and J lost 11, with 16 bases in between. Germline lookup yields CDR1 LGHNA and CDR2 YSLEER. The CDR3 runs to 14 residues.

J is TRBJ2-2 and V is TRBV5-1; TRBD2 matches 11 bases. CDR1 and CDR2 from the germline V gene are SGHRS and YFSETQ. The V and J ends lost 5 bases and 1 base, in that order; junction bases with no gene match: 7. The CDR3 is 17 residues long. The CDR3 DNA reads as TGCGCCAGCAGGAGCCCTAGCGGGGGGAAGAACACCGGGGAGCTGTTTTTT. This gives the protein CASRSPSGGKNTGELFF.

The rearrangement joins TRBV6-5 to TRBJ2-1; tentative D call: TRBD1 (6 bases). Germline V gene sequence: CDR1 MNHEY, CDR2 SVGAGI. This CDR3 spans 14 amino acids. Between the trimmed V and J ends, which lost 2 bases and 4 bases, there was a span of 9 bases. CDR3 region: CASSYGRGYNEQFF. The CDR3 bases are TGTGCCAGCAGTTACGGCAGGGGATACAATGAGCAGTTCTTC.

The CDR3 DNA is TGTGCCAGCAGTAAGCTCCCCAGGGTCAGGGGCACTGAAGCTTTCTTT. Translating it yields CASSKLPRVRGTEAFF. The genes are TRBV27 and TRBJ1-1; TRBD1 is a possible D gene (6 bases). Trimming took 5 bases from V and 4 from J, leaving 20 bases between them. The CDR3 has 16 residues. Germline CDR1 MNHEY, CDR2 SMNVEV (reference sequence).

This chain uses TRBV6-5 with TRBJ2-7; D is uncertain. V lost 3 bases and J 5 bases, leaving 5 bases between the germline ends. CDR1 is MNHEY and CDR2 is SVGAGI in the germline V gene. This CDR3 spans 11 amino acids. The CDR3 DNA reads as TGTGCCAGCAGTTATCGTGACGAGCAGTACTTC. The encoded protein is CASSYRDEQYF.

V gene TRBV10-3 combines with J gene TRBJ1-2, with D hard to call. Per the germline V gene, CDR1 is ENHRY and CDR2 is SYGVKD. Trimming took off 8 bases at V and 5 bases at J, with 15 bases between the two ends. The CDR3 runs to 13 residues. CDR3 in DNA: TGTGCCATCTGGTCGGATACAGATTATGGCTACACCTTC. It is translated as CAIWSDTDYGYTF.

This clone has just one count. V is TRBV4-3 and J is TRBJ2-1, with a possible D match to TRBD1 (5 bases). The CDR3 has 16 residues. Trimming took off 0 bases at V and 0 bases at J, with 9 bases between the two ends. Germline V gives CDR1 LGHNA, CDR2 YSLEER. The CDR3 loop reads CASSQEGPSSYNEQFF. The CDR3 DNA reads TGCGCCAGCAGCCAAGAGGGGCCAAGCTCCTACAATGAGCAGTTCTTC.

V usage is TRBV7-9 and J usage is TRBJ2-2, with 8 bases that match TRBD1. The J segment lost 3 bases and the V segment lost 8 bases, leaving 8 bases of the junction unmatched. Per germline, CDR1 SEHNR and CDR2 FQNEAQ (reference sequence). The CDR3 runs 15 residues. For the CDR3, the DNA is TGTGCCAGCGAGACAGGGGTTTCGTACACCGGGGAGCTGTTTTTT. Its translation is CASETGVSYTGELFF. Complete variable domain (other parts from reference TRBV7-9 and TRBJ2-2): DTGVSQNPRHKITKRGQNVTFRCDPISEHNRLYWYRQTLGQGPEFLTYFQNEAQLEKSRLLSDRFSAERPKGSFSTLEIQRTEQGDSAMYLCASETGVSYTGELFFGEGSRLTVL.

The chain recombines TRBV6-5 with TRBJ1-2, with no clear D. The germline gives CDR1 MNHEY, CDR2 SVGAGI. The CDR3 is made up of 16 amino acids. With 2 bases removed from V and 8 bases from J, the gap between germline ends came to 21 bases. The CDR3 region is CASSYREGVAKRGYTF. The CDR3 nucleotides are TGTGCCAGCAGTTACCGCGAGGGAGTGGCTAAGCGGGGCTACACCTTC.

The gene calls are TRBV19 and TRBJ2-7; 9 bases fit TRBD2. The germline V gene has CDR1 LNHDA and CDR2 SQIVND (reference sequence). The CDR3 contains 14 residues. Unmatched junction bases numbered 7, after V lost 6 bases and J lost 4 bases. DNA for the CDR3: TGTGCCAGTAGATCCGGGACTAGCCAGTACGAGCAGTACTTC. Encoded protein: CASRSGTSQYEQYF.

The gene calls are TRBV6-6 and TRBJ2-1, with 8 bases matching TRBD2. The CDR3 is 16 residues long. Germline trimming cut 0 bases from V and 6 bases from J; bases unmatched to any gene: 7. Looked up from germline, CDR1 is MNHNY and CDR2 is SVGAGI (reference sequence). The CDR3 nucleotides are TGTGCCAGCAGTTACTCGACTAGCGCCGGAGTCAATGAGCAGTTCTTC. Protein: CASSYSTSAGVNEQFF.

This clone was seen once. The V call is TRBV28, the J call TRBJ2-7, with 9 bases lining up with TRBD2. The germline CDR1 and CDR2 sequences are MDHEN and SYDVKM. V shed 10 bases, J shed 2 bases, and the junction held 6 bases outside the gene matches. There are 13 residues in the CDR3. DNA for the CDR3: TGTGCCATCTCTAGCGGGGCGACCTACGAGCAGTACTTC. It translates to CAISSGATYEQYF.

The CDR3: CASSDRQGREKLFF. The CDR3 region has the DNA TGTGCCAGCAGTGATCGCCAGGGTAGAGAAAAACTGTTTTTT. The rearrangement links TRBV2 to TRBJ1-4, with a possible D match to TRBD1 (5 bases). The V and J ends lost 3 bases and 8 bases respectively, with 13 bases between them. Germline loops: CDR1 SNHLY, CDR2 FYNNEI. The CDR3 extends over 14 amino acids. The variable domain in full, completed from reference TRBV2 and TRBJ1-4, reads EPEVTQTPSHQVTQMGQEVILRCVPISNHLYFYWYRQILGQKVEFLVSFYNNEISEKSEIFDDQFSVERPDGSNFTLKIRSTKLEDSAMYFCASSDRQGREKLFFGSGTQLSVL.

The chain recombines TRBV5-1 with TRBJ1-1; no clear D gene. The CDR3 is made up of 13 amino acids. The V and J ends lost 1 base and 1 base respectively, with 5 bases between them. Looked up from germline, CDR1 is SGHRS and CDR2 is YFSETQ. The CDR3 DNA reads TGCGCCAGCAGCTTGATAGAGAACACTGAAGCTTTCTTT. Residues: CASSLIENTEAFF.

The V gene is TRBV7-8, the J gene TRBJ2-7; 7 bases align to TRBD1. Trimming cost V 7 bases and J 2 bases; bases outside gene matches: 5. Per the germline V gene, CDR1 is SGHVS and CDR2 is FQNEAQ. The CDR3 covers 13 residues. CDR3 sequence: CASKKTGPYEQYF. CDR3 DNA: TGTGCCAGCAAAAAGACAGGGCCCTACGAGCAGTACTTC.

The CDR3, as DNA: TGTGCCAGTAGTACCCAGAATCGAGGATCATTGAACACCATATATTTT. Translation gives CASSTQNRGSLNTIYF. The chain has TRBV19 and TRBJ1-3, with D hard to call. V lost 4 bases to trimming and J lost 7 bases, with 20 bases between them. The CDR3 loop spans 16 amino acids. Germline values: CDR1 LNHDA, CDR2 SQIVND (reference sequence).

The chain is built from TRBV5-1 and TRBJ2-1, with 8 bases identical to TRBD1. The CDR3 covers 14 residues. The germline gives CDR1 SGHRS, CDR2 YFSETQ. Trimming at V came to 4 bases and at J to 2 bases, leaving 2 bases not matched to a gene. CDR3 sequence reads: CASSVDRAYNEQFF. The CDR3 DNA reads as TGCGCCAGCAGCGTGGACAGGGCCTACAATGAGCAGTTCTTC.

Only a few counts were recorded for this clone. The rearrangement uses TRBV5-5 and TRBJ2-7; 7 bases agree with TRBD2. Germline-derived CDR1 and CDR2 are SGHKS and YYEKEE (reference sequence). Unmatched junction bases numbered 13, after V lost 4 bases and J lost 3 bases. The CDR3 covers 16 residues. The CDR3 bases are TGTGCCAGCAGCATTTCTCAGCGGGGTCGGTACTACGAGCAGTACTTC. This gives the protein CASSISQRGRYYEQYF.

J is TRBJ1-4 and V is TRBV27; D gene unclear. The germline V gene has CDR1 MNHEY and CDR2 SMNVEV (reference sequence). The CDR3 covers 11 residues. The V and J ends lost 8 bases and 8 bases respectively, with 9 bases between them. This chain's CDR3 is CASAEREKLFF. DNA of the CDR3: TGTGCCAGCGCAGAAAGAGAAAAACTGTTTTTT.

This clone appeared once. The J gene is TRBJ1-1, the V gene TRBV12-5; D possibly corresponds to TRBD1 (5 bases). The CDR3 has 13 residues. Trimming removed 6 bases at V and 0 bases at J, with 8 bases between. CDR1 is LGHNT, CDR2 FRNRAP, per germline. The CDR3 region is CASGWGVNTEAFF. DNA for the CDR3: TGTGCTAGTGGATGGGGGGTGAACACTGAAGCTTTCTTT.

The rearrangement uses TRBV4-2 and TRBJ1-2; 8 bases align to TRBD1. V was pared by 1 base and J by 9 bases, with 4 bases of the junction left unmatched. Looked up from germline, CDR1 is LGHNA and CDR2 is YNFKEQ. This CDR3 spans 13 amino acids. CDR3 nucleotides: TGTGCCAGCAGCCAAGGCAGGACAGGGAGCTACACCTTC. This gives the protein CASSQGRTGSYTF.

This clone was recorded at least ten times. The junction departs from germline at one end; a sequencing error may be responsible. This rearrangement joins TRBV7-7 to TRBJ2-5; 7 bases are shared with TRBD2. Germline V gives CDR1 SSHAT, CDR2 FNYEAQ (reference sequence). The CDR3 length is 15 residues. CDR3: CASSFGTTRAETQYF. The CDR3 DNA reads as TGTGCTAGCAGCTTCGGGACTACGAGGGCAGAGACCCAGTACTTC.